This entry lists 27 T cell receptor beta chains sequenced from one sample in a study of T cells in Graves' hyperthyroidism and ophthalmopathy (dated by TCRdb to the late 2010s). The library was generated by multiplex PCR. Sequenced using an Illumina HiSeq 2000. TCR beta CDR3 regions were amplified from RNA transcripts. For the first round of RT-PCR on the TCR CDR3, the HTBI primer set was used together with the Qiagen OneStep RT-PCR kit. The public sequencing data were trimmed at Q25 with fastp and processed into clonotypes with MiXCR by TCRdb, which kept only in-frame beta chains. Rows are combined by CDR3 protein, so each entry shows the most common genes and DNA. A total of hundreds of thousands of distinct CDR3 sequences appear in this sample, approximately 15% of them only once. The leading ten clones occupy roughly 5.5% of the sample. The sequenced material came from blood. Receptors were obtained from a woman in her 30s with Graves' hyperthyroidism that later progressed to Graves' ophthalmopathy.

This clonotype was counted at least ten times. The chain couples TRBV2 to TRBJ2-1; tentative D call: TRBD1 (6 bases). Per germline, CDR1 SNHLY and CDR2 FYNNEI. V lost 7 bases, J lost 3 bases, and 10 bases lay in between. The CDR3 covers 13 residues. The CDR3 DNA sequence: TGTGCCAGCAATCCAGGGGACTACAATGAGCAGTTCTTC. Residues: CASNPGDYNEQFF.

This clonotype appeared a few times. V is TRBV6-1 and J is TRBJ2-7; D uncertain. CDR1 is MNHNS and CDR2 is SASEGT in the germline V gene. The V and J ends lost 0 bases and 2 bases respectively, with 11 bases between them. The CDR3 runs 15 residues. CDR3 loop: CASSEAGRLTYEQYF. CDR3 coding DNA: TGTGCCAGCAGTGAAGCCGGTAGGCTTACCTACGAGCAGTACTTC.

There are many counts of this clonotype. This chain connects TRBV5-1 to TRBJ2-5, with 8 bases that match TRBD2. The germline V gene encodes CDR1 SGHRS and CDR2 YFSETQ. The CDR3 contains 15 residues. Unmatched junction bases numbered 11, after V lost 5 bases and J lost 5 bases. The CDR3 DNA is TGCGCCAGCAGGCGGGACGGGAGGGCCCTGGAGACCCAGTACTTC. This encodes CASRRDGRALETQYF.

The CDR3 DNA follows: TGCAGTGCTACCAGCTCGGACGGCTACACCTTC. This translates into CSATSSDGYTF. The chain uses TRBV20-1 and TRBJ1-2; D unresolved. In germline, CDR1 is DFQATT, CDR2 SNEGSKA (reference sequence). The CDR3 is 11 residues long. The V gene lost 4 bases and the J gene lost 8 bases, with 11 bases spanning the gap.

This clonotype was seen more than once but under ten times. Here the CDR3 reads CAWSDQYEQYF. CDR3 nucleotide sequence: TGTGCCTGGTCGGACCAGTACGAGCAGTACTTC. The chain recombines TRBV30 with TRBJ2-7; D is unclear. The CDR3 extends over 11 amino acids. CDR1 GTSNPN and CDR2 SVGIG come from the germline V gene (reference sequence). V lost 5 bases to trimming and J lost 4 bases, with 9 bases between them.

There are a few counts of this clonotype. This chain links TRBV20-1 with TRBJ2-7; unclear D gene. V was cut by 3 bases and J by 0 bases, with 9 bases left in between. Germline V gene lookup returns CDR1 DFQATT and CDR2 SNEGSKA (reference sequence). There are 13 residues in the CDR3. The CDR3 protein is CSASKPSSYEQYF. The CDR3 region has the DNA TGCAGTGCTAGTAAGCCCAGCTCCTACGAGCAGTACTTC.

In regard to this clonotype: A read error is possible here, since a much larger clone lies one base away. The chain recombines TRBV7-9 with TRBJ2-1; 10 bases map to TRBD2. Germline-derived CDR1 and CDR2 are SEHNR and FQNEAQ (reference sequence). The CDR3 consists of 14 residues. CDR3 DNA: TGTGTCAGCAGCCCTCGGACTAGCGGAGATGAGCAGTTCTTC. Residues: CVSSPRTSGDEQFF.

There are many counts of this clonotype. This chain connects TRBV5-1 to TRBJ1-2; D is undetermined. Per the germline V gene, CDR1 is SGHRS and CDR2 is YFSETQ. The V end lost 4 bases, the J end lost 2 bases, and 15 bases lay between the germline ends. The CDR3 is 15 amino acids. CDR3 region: CASSLTTSANYGYTF. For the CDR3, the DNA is TGCGCCAGCAGCCTCACGACAAGCGCAAACTATGGCTACACCTTC.

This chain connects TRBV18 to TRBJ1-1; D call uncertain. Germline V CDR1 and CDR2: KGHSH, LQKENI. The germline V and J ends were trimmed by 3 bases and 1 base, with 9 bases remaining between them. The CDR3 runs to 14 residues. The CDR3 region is CASSPRTQNTEAFF. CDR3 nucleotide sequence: TGTGCCAGCTCACCCCGGACCCAGAACACTGAAGCTTTCTTT.

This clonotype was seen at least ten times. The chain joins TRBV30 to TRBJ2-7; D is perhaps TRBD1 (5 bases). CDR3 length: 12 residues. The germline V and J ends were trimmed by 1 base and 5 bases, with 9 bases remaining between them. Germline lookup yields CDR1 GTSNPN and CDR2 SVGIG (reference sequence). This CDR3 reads CAWSGRVDEQYF. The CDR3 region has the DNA TGTGCCTGGAGTGGCAGGGTGGACGAGCAGTACTTC. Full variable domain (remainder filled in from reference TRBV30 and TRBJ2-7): SQTIHQWPATLVQPVGSPLSLECTVEGTSNPNLYWYRQAAGRGLQLLFYSVGIGQISSEVPQNLSASRPQDRQFILSSKKLLLSDSGFYLCAWSGRVDEQYFGPGTRLTVT.

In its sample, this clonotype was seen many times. The CDR3, as DNA: TGTGCCAGCAGTCCCGGGATTAATCAGCCCCAGCATTTT. Amino acid sequence: CASSPGINQPQHF. This chain uses TRBV12-3 or TRBV12-4 with TRBJ1-5; D not resolved. Trimming left V 5 bases short and J 4 bases short, with 9 bases between. This CDR3 comprises 13 residues.

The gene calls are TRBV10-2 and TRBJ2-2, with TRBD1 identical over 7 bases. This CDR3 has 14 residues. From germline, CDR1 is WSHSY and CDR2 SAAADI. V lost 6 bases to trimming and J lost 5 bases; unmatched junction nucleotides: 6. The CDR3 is CASSSGQSTGELFF. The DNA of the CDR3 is TGCGCCAGCAGCTCGGGACAGTCTACCGGGGAGCTGTTTTTT.

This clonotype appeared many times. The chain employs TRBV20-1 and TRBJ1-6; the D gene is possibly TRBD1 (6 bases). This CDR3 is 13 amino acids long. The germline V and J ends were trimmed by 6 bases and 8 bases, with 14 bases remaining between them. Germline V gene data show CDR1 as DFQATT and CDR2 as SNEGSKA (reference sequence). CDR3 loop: CSAHPTGYSPLHF. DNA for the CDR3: TGCAGTGCCCATCCCACAGGGTATTCACCCCTCCACTTT.

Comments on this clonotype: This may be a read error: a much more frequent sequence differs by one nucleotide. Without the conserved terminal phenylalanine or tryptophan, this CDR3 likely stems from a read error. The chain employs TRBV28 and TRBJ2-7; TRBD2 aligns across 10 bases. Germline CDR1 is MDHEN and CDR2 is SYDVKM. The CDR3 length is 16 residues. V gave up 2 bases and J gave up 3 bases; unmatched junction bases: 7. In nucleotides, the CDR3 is TGTGCCAGCAGTTTAGGAGGACTAGCGGTTCTCTACGAGCAGTACCTC. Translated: CASSLGGLAVLYEQYL.

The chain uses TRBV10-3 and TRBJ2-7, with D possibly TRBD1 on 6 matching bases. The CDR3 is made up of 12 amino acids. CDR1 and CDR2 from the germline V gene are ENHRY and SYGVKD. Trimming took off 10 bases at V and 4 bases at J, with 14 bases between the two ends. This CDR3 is CANQGNGYEQYF. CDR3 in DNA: TGTGCCAACCAGGGGAATGGGTACGAGCAGTACTTC.

This CDR3 is CASSSSRSEAFF. Here the CDR3 DNA reads TGTGCCAGCAGCTCGTCAAGGAGCGAAGCTTTCTTT. This chain uses TRBV7-2 with TRBJ1-1, with no clear D. The V and J ends lost 4 bases and 8 bases respectively, with 11 bases between them. The CDR3 consists of 12 residues. Germline V gene sequence: CDR1 SGHTA, CDR2 FQGNSA. Full variable domain (rest looked up from reference TRBV7-2 and TRBJ1-1): GAGVSQSPSNKVTEKGKDVELRCDPISGHTALYWYRQSLGQGLEFLIYFQGNSAPDKSGLPSDRFSAERTGGSVSTLTIQRTQQEDSAVYLCASSSSRSEAFFGQGTRLTVV.

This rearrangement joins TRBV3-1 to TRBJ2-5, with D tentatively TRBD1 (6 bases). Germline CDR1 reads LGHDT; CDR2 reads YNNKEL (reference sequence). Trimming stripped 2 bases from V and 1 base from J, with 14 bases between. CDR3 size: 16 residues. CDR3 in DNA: TGTGCCAGCAGCCAACCAAGGCGACAGGCCCAAGAGACCCAGTACTTC. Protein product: CASSQPRRQAQETQYF.

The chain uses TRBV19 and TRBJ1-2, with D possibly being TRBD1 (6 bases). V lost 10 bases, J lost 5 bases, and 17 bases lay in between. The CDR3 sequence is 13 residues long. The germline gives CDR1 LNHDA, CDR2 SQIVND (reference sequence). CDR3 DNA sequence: TGTGCCACGTCGGAACAGGGATGGTATGGCTACACCTTC. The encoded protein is CATSEQGWYGYTF. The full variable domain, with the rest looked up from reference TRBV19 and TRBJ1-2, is DGGITQSPKYLFRKEGQNVTLSCEQNLNHDAMYWYRQDPGQGLRLIYYSQIVNDFQKGDIAEGYSVSREKKESFPLTVTSAQKNPTAFYLCATSEQGWYGYTFGSGTRLTVV.

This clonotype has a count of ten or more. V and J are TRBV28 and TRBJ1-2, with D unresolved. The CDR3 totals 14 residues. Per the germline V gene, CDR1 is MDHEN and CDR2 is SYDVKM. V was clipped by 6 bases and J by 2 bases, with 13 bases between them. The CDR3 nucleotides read TGTGCCAGCAGGTTTGCGACGGCAAACTATGGCTACACCTTC. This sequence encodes CASRFATANYGYTF.

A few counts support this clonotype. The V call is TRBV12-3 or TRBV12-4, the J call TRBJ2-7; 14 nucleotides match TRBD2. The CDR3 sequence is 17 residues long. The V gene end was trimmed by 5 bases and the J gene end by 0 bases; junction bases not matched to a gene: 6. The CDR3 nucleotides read TGTGCCAGCAGTGGGGGACTAGCGGGAGACCTCTCCTACGAGCAGTACTTC. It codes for CASSGGLAGDLSYEQYF.

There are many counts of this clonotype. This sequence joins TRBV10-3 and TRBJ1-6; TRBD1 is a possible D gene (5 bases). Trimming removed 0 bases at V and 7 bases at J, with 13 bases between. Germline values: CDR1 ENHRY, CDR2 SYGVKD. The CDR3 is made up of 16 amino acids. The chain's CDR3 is CAISESGPSGNSPLHF. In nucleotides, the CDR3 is TGTGCCATCAGTGAGTCGGGGCCTTCGGGGAATTCACCCCTCCACTTT.

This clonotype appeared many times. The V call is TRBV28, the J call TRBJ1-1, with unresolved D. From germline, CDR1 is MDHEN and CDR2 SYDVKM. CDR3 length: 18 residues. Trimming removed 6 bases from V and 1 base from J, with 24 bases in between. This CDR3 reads CASRYLYSDPLANTEAFF. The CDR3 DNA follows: TGTGCCAGCAGGTATCTGTATTCGGACCCGCTAGCGAACACTGAAGCTTTCTTT.

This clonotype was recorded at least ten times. The CDR3 DNA follows: TGTGCCTCAGGGCGAGGGTTTAAAGAGACCCAGTACTTC. The encoded protein is CASGRGFKETQYF. The chain employs TRBV19 and TRBJ2-5, with D perhaps assigned TRBD1 or TRBD2 (5 bases each). The CDR3 loop spans 13 amino acids. Germline V gene sequence: CDR1 LNHDA, CDR2 SQIVND (reference sequence). V dropped 11 bases and J dropped 3 bases, with 16 bases sitting between them.

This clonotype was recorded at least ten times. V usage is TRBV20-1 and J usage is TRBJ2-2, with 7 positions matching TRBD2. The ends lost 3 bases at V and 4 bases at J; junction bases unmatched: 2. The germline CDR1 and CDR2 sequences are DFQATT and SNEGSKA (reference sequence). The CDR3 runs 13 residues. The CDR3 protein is CSASGRTTGELFF. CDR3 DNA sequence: TGCAGTGCTAGCGGGAGGACCACCGGGGAGCTGTTTTTT.

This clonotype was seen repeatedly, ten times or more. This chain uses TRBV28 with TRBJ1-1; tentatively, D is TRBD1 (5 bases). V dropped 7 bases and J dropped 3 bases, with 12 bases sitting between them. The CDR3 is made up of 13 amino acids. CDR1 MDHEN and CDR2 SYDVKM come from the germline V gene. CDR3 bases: TGTGCCAGCATCCTTCCAGGGCACACTGAAGCTTTCTTT. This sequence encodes CASILPGHTEAFF.

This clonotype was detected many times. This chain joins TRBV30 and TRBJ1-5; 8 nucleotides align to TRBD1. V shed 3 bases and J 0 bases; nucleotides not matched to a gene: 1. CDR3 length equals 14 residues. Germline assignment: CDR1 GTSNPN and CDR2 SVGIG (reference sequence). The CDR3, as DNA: TGTGCCTGGAGGGGACAGGCTAGCAATCAGCCCCAGCATTTT. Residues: CAWRGQASNQPQHF. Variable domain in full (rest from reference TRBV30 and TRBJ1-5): SQTIHQWPATLVQPVGSPLSLECTVEGTSNPNLYWYRQAAGRGLQLLFYSVGIGQISSEVPQNLSASRPQDRQFILSSKKLLLSDSGFYLCAWRGQASNQPQHFGDGTRLSIL.

The CDR3 DNA is TGTGCCAGCAGCCGTTTTCACGGGGCGGCGAACTATGGCTACACCTTC. Its protein product is CASSRFHGAANYGYTF. The rearrangement joins TRBV6-2 or TRBV6-3 to TRBJ1-2; D is perhaps TRBD1 (5 bases). V lost 6 bases and J 2 bases, leaving 19 bases between the germline ends. The CDR3 runs to 16 residues. Germline V gene data show CDR1 as MNHEY and CDR2 as SVGEGT.